These T cell receptor beta chains were read from a single sample in a study of T cells in Graves' hyperthyroidism and ophthalmopathy. MiXCR, run by TCRdb on the multiplex PCR reads, gives a single entry per CDR3 protein. The repertoire holds about 640,000 distinct CDR3 sequences, with less than 25% as singletons. Source material: blood. These receptors came from a man aged 25-45 years with Graves' ophthalmopathy. The CDR3 runs from the conserved cysteine through the conserved F or W. A D gene is named only where the DNA matches it firmly. Expanded clones are given a class, and other clones once, few, many or no size at all.

>-|TRBJ1-6|TRBV20-1|-
CSSIRKHNSPLHF
TGCAGTTCGATCAGGAAGCATAATTCACCCCTCCACTTT
>TRBD2|TRBJ2-7|TRBV7-9|-
CASSLPSGRAGTQSYEQYF
TGTGCCAGCAGCTTACCCAGCGGGAGGGCCGGGACACAATCCTACGAGCAGTACTTC
>-|TRBJ1-5|TRBV5-1|few
CASSRGPSDNQPQHF
TGCGCCAGCAGCCGCGGACCTTCCGACAATCAGCCCCAGCATTTT
>-|TRBJ2-7|TRBV2|many
CASSGAGPYEQYF
TGTGCCAGCAGTGGAGCGGGCCCCTACGAGCAGTACTTC
>-|TRBJ1-5|TRBV6-1|-
CASSSIPMTAGNQPQHF
TGTGCCAGCAGTTCAATCCCCATGACGGCTGGGAATCAGCCCCAGCATTTT
>TRBD1|TRBJ2-3|TRBV6-5|many
CASSYRTGVTDTQYF
TGTGCCAGCAGTTACCGGACAGGGGTCACAGATACGCAGTATTTT
>-|TRBJ2-1|TRBV11-2|-
CASSPAADEQFF
TGTGCCAGCAGCCCCGCGGCGGATGAGCAGTTCTTC
>-|TRBJ1-6|TRBV5-4|few
CASSPGRSSYNSPLHF
TGTGCCAGCAGCCCCGGACGGAGCTCCTATAATTCACCCCTCCACTTT
>TRBD1|TRBJ2-2|TRBV11-3|many
CASSSDRGWNTGELFF
TGTGCCAGCAGCTCGGACAGGGGATGGAACACCGGGGAGCTGTTTTTT
>-|TRBJ2-2|TRBV15|-
CATSRDRDWRITGELFF
TGTGCCACCAGCAGAGATCGTGATTGGAGGATCACCGGGGAGCTGTTTTTT
>TRBD2|TRBJ2-1|TRBV5-1|few
CASSFKLAGEVEQFF
TGCGCCAGCAGCTTTAAACTAGCGGGAGAAGTTGAGCAGTTCTTC
>-|TRBJ2-2|TRBV7-3|-
CASSLGGGRELFF
TGTGCCAGCAGCTTAGGTGGCGGCAGGGAGCTGTTTTTT
>TRBD1|TRBJ2-7|TRBV27|-
CASSNLVAGGPSEQYF
TGTGCCAGCAGTAATCTGGTGGCAGGGGGCCCCTCCGAGCAGTACTTC
>-|TRBJ2-1|TRBV9|few
CASSDSSAAPYNEQFF
TGTGCCAGCAGCGACTCGAGCGCGGCGCCCTACAATGAGCAGTTCTTC
>TRBD1|TRBJ1-1|TRBV5-5|many
CASSMRNRGRDTEAFF
TGTGCCAGCAGCATGCGAAACAGGGGGCGAGACACTGAAGCTTTCTTT
>-|TRBJ2-7|TRBV11-2|many
CASSLEPAVLGEQYF
TGTGCCAGCAGCTTAGAACCAGCAGTACTAGGGGAGCAGTACTTC
>-|TRBJ2-3|TRBV24-1|few
CATSEAGGTDTQYF
TGTGCCACCAGTGAAGCAGGGGGCACAGATACGCAGTATTTT
>TRBD2|TRBJ2-3|TRBV28|many
CGISGASTDTQYF
TGTGGCATTAGCGGGGCGAGCACAGATACGCAGTATTTT
>-|TRBJ2-2|TRBV9|few
CASSVGSGELFF
TGTGCCAGCAGTGTTGGGTCGGGAGAGCTGTTTTTT
>-|TRBJ2-2|TRBV20-1|-
CSARDVRTGNTGELFF
TGCAGTGCTAGAGATGTCAGGACGGGGAACACCGGGGAGCTGTTTTTT
>-|TRBJ2-3|TRBV13|few
CASSFGGIDTDTQYF
TGTGCCAGCAGCTTCGGCGGAATCGACACAGATACGCAGTATTTT
>TRBD2|TRBJ2-7|TRBV6-2/TRBV6-3|-
CASTFRGLALYNEQYF
TGTGCCAGCACCTTTAGGGGACTAGCGCTTTACAATGAGCAGTACTTC
>TRBD2|TRBJ2-1|TRBV5-1|few
CASSEREGLEFF
TGCGCCAGCAGCGAGCGGGAGGGTTTGGAGTTCTTC
>TRBD2|TRBJ2-1|TRBV10-1|-
CASSDAGGPHEQFF
TGCGCCAGCAGTGATGCGGGAGGGCCCCATGAGCAGTTCTTC
>TRBD1|TRBJ2-7|TRBV5-5|-
CASSPHRDREAYEQYF
TGTGCCAGCAGCCCCCACCGGGACAGAGAGGCCTACGAGCAGTACTTC